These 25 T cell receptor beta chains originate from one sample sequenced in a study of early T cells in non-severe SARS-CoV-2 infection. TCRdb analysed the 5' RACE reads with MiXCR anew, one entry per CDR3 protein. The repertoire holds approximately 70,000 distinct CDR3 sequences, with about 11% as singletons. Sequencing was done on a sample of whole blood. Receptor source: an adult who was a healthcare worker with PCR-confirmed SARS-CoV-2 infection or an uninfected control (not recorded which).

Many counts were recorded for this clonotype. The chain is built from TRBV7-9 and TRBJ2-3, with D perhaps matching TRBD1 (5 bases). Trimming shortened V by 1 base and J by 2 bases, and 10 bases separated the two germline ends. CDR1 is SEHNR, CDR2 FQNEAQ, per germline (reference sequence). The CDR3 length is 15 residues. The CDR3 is CASSLVTGATDTQYF. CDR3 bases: TGTGCCAGCAGCTTAGTGACTGGGGCCACAGATACGCAGTATTTT.

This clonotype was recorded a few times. In DNA, the CDR3 is TGTGCCAGCAGTCGAAGCACTGAGTATAATTCACCCCTCCACTTT. Translation gives CASSRSTEYNSPLHF. The chain has TRBV3-1 and TRBJ1-6; D is undetermined. The V gene's germline CDR1 is LGHDT and CDR2 YNNKEL (reference sequence). Trimming left V 6 bases short and J 4 bases short, with 13 bases between. This CDR3 is built from 15 residues.

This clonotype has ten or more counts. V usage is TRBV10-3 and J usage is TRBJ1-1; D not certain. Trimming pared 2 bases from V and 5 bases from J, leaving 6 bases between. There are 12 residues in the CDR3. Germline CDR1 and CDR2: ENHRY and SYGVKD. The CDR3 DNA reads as TGTGCCATCAGTGAGGTCGGGACTGAAGCTTTCTTT. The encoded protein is CAISEVGTEAFF.

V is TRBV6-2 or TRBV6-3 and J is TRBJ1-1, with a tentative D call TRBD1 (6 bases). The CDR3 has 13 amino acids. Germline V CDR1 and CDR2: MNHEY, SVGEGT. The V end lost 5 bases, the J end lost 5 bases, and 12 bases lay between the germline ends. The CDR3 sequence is CASSVGTRTEAFF. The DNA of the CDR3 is TGTGCCAGCAGTGTAGGGACAAGGACTGAAGCTTTCTTT.

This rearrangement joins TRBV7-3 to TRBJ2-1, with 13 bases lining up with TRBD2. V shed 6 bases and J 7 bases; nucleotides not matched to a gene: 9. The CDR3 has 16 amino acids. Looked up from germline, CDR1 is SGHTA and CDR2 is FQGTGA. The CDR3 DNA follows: TGTGCCAGCAGTCCGACGCCGGGACTAGCGGGAAATGAGCAGTTCTTC. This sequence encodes CASSPTPGLAGNEQFF.

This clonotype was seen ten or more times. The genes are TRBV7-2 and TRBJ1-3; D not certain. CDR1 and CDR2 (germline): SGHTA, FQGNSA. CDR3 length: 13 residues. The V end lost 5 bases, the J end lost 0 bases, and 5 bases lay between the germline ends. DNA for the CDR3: TGTGCCAGCAGCACTCCCTCTGGAAACACCATATATTTT. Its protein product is CASSTPSGNTIYF.

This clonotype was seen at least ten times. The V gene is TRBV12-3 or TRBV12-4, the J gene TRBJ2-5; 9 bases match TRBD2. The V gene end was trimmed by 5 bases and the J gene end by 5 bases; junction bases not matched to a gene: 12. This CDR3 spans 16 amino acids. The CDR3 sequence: CASSKSISGSGETQYF. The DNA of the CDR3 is TGTGCCAGCAGTAAATCTATTAGCGGGAGCGGTGAGACCCAGTACTTC.

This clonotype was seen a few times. CDR3: CASSYDSHEQYF. The CDR3 coding sequence is TGTGCCAGCAGTTACGACAGCCACGAGCAGTACTTC. The rearrangement uses TRBV6-6 and TRBJ2-7; D possibly corresponds to TRBD1 (5 bases). In germline, CDR1 is MNHNY, CDR2 SVGAGI (reference sequence). This CDR3 is 12 amino acids long. The V end lost 2 bases, the J end lost 5 bases, and 7 bases lay between the germline ends.

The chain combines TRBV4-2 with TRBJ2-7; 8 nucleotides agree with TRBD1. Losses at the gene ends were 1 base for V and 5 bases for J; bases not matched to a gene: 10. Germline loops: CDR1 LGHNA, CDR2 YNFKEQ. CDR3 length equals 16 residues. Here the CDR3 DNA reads TGTGCCAGCAGCCAAGCCAGCGCAGGGGGCAGAGACGAGCAGTACTTC. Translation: CASSQASAGGRDEQYF.

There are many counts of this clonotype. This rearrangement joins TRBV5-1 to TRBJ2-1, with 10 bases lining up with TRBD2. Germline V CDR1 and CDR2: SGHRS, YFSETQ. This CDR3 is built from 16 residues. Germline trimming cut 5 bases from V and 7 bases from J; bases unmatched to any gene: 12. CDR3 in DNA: TGCGCCAGCAGTTCCGAGGTAGCGGGAGGTGGGAATGAGCAGTTCTTC. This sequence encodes CASSSEVAGGGNEQFF.

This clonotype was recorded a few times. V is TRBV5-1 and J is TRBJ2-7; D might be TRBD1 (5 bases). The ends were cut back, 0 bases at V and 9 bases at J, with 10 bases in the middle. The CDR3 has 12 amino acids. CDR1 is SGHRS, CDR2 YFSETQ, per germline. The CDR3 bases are TGCGCCAGCAGCTTGGGGACAACAGGGCAGTACTTC. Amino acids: CASSLGTTGQYF.

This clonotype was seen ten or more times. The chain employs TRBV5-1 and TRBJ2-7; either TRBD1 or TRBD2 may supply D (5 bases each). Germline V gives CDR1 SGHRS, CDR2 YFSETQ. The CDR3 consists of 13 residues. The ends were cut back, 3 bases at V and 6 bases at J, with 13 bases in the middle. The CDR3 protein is CASSSHVGVEQYF. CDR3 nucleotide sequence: TGCGCCAGCAGCTCTCATGTGGGGGTCGAGCAGTACTTC.

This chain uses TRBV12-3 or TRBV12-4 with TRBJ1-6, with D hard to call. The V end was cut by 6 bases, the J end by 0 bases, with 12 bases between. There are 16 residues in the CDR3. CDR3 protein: CASSQGRSSYNSPLHF. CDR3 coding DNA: TGTGCCAGCAGCCAAGGACGGAGCTCCTATAATTCACCCCTCCACTTT.

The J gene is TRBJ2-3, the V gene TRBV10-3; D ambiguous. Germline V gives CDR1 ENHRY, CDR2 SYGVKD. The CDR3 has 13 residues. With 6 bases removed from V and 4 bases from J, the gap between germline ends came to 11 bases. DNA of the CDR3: TGTGCCATCAGGGGGTCGGGCGCAGATACGCAGTATTTT. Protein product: CAIRGSGADTQYF.

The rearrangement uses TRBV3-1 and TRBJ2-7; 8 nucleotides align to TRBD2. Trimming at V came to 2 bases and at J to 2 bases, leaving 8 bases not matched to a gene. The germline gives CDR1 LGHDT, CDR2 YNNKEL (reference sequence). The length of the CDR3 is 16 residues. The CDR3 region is CASSQLSGTRAYEQYF. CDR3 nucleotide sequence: TGTGCCAGCAGCCAACTTAGCGGGACCCGGGCCTACGAGCAGTACTTC.

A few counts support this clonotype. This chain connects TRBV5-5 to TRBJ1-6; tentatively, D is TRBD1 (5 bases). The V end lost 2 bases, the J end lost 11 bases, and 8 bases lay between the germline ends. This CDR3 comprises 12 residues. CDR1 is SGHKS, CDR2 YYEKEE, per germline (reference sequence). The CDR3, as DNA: TGTGCCAGCAGCTTACAGGAGGCACCCCTCCACTTT. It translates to CASSLQEAPLHF.

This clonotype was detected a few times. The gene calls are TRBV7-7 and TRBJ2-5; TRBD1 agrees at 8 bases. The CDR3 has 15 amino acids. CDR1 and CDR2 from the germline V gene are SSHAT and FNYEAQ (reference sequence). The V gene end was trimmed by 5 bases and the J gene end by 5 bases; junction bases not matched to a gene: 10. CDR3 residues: CASSPTGEVVETQYF. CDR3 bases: TGTGCCAGCAGCCCGACAGGGGAGGTCGTCGAGACCCAGTACTTC.

As DNA, the CDR3 is TGTGCCAGCAGCACCGGGGGATATAATCAGCCCCAGCATTTT. This translates into CASSTGGYNQPQHF. The rearrangement links TRBV6-5 to TRBJ1-5; possibly TRBD1 for D (5 bases). CDR3 size: 14 residues. Germline V gives CDR1 MNHEY, CDR2 SVGAGI. With 6 bases removed from V and 4 bases from J, the gap between germline ends came to 13 bases.

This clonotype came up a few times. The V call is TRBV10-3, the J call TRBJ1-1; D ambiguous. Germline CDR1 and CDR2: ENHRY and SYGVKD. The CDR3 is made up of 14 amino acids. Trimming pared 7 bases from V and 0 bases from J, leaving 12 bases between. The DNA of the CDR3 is TGTGCCATCATTGGCGCCTGGATGAACACTGAAGCTTTCTTT. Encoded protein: CAIIGAWMNTEAFF.

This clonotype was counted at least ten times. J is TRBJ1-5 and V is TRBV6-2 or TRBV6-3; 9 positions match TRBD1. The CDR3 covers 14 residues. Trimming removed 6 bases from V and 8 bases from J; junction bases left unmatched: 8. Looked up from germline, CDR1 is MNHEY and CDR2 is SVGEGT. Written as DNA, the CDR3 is TGTGCCAGCAGCTTACAGGGGGCGCAGGAGCCCCAGCATTTT. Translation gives CASSLQGAQEPQHF.

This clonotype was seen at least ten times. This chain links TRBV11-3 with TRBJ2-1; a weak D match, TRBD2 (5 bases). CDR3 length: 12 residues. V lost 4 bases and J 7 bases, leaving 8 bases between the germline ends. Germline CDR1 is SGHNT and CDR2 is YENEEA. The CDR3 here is CASSSGGNEQFF. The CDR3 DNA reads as TGTGCCAGCAGCTCTGGCGGGAATGAGCAGTTCTTC.

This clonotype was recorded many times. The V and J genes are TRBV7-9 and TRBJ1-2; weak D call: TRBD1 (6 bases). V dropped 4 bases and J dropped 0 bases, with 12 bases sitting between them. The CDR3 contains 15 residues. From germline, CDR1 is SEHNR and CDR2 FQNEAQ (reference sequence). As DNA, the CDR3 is TGTGCCAGCAGCTCACGGGACAAAGCTAACTATGGCTACACCTTC. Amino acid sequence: CASSSRDKANYGYTF.

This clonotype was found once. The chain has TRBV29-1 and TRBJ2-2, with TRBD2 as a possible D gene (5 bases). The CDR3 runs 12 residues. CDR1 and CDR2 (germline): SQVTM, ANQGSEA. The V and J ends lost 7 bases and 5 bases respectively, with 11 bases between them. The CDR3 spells CSERGRTGELFF. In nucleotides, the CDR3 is TGCAGCGAAAGAGGGAGAACCGGGGAGCTGTTTTTT.

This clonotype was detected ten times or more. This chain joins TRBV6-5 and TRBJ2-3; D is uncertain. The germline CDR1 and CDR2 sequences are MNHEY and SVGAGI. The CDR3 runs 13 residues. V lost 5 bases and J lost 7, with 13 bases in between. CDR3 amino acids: CASSPGRANTQYF. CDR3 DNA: TGTGCCAGCAGTCCCGGACGAGCCAATACGCAGTATTTT.

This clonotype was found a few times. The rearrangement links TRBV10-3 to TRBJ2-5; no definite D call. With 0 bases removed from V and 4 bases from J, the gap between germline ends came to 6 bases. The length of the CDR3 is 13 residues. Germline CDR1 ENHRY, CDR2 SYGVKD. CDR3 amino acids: CAISESRSETQYF. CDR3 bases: TGTGCCATCAGTGAGTCCCGATCAGAGACCCAGTACTTC.